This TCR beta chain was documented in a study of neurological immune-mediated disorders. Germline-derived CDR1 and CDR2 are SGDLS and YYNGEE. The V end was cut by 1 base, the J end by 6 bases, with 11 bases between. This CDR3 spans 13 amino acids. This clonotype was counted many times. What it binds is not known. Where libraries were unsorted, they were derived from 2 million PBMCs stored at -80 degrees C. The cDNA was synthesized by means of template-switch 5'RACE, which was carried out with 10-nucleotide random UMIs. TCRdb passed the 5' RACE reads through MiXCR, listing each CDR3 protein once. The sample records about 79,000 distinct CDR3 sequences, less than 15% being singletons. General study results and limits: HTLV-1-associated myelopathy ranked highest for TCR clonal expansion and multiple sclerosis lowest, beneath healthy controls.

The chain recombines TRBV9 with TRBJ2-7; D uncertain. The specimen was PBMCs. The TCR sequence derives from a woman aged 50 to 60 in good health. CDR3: CASSVSPVGEQYF. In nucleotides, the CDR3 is TGTGCCAGCAGCGTATCTCCGGTAGGCGAGCAGTACTTC. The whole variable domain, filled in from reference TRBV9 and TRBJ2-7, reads DSGVTQTPKHLITATGQRVTLRCSPRSGDLSVYWYQQSLDQGLQFLIQYYNGEERAKGNILERFSAQQFPDLHSELNLSSLELGDSALYFCASSVSPVGEQYFGPGTRLTVT.